The 21 T cell receptor beta chains presented below share a single source sample, sequenced in a study of cytomegalovirus exposure and HLA in healthy donors. Profiling relied on immunoSEQ multiplex PCR, and the TCRdb table lists in-frame clones only, not all of them. The table lists 150,000 to 200,000 clones, 89% of them singletons. Sequencing input: PBMCs. The origin of the receptors is a man aged 18 to 30 in good health and CMV-seropositive.

This clone appeared a single time. This rearrangement joins TRBV28 to TRBJ2-1, with TRBD1 matching 9 bases. CDR1 is MDHEN and CDR2 is SYDVKM in the germline V gene. V was pared by 8 bases and J by 6 bases, with 8 bases of the junction left unmatched. The CDR3 runs to 14 residues. Here the CDR3 reads CASEPGQGSNEQFF. The DNA of the CDR3 is TGTGCCAGCGAACCGGGACAGGGTTCCAATGAGCAGTTCTTC.

The rearrangement uses TRBV14 and TRBJ2-3; no definite D call. This CDR3 comprises 17 residues. V was pared by 1 base and J by 2 bases, with 16 bases between. The V gene's germline CDR1 is SGHDN and CDR2 FVKESK. The CDR3 DNA sequence: TGTGCCAGCAGCCAAGTGAGACTGTCCACCCCCACAGATACGCAGTATTTT. Encoded protein: CASSQVRLSTPTDTQYF.

This chain links TRBV6-1 with TRBJ1-5, with D perhaps matching TRBD1 (6 bases). The CDR3 totals 14 residues. Looked up from germline, CDR1 is MNHNS and CDR2 is SASEGT. Trimming took off 5 bases at V and 4 bases at J, with 12 bases between the two ends. DNA for the CDR3: TGTGCCAGCAGTCTAGGACAGCAAAATCAGCCCCAGCATTTT. It is translated as CASSLGQQNQPQHF.

This clone was detected only once. The J gene is TRBJ2-3, the V gene TRBV29-1; TRBD2 agrees at 7 bases. Unmatched junction bases numbered 9, after V lost 0 bases and J lost 6 bases. The germline CDR1 and CDR2 sequences are SQVTM and ANQGSEA. The CDR3 contains 15 residues. CDR3: CSVEDLSAGVDTQYF. The CDR3 nucleotides read TGCAGCGTTGAAGATCTTTCGGCGGGAGTGGATACGCAGTATTTT.

A remark on this clone: A junction end diverges from the germline sequence, so it may reflect a read error. Written as DNA, the CDR3 is TGTGCTAGCAGCTTAAGGGGTACGGGAGGGGAAGAGACCCAGTACTTC. Translated: CASSLRGTGGEETQYF. The chain recombines TRBV7-7 with TRBJ2-5; TRBD2 matches at 8 bases. In germline, CDR1 is SSHAT, CDR2 FNYEAQ (reference sequence). This CDR3 comprises 16 residues.

The chain uses TRBV5-1 and TRBJ1-4; a possible D gene is TRBD1 (5 bases). The V end was cut by 3 bases, the J end by 7 bases, with 19 bases between. The CDR3 totals 16 residues. The germline V gene has CDR1 SGHRS and CDR2 YFSETQ. CDR3 amino acids: CASSSRGEEDGEKLFF. For the CDR3, the DNA is TGCGCCAGCAGCTCTCGGGGGGAGGAGGACGGTGAAAAACTGTTTTTT.

The rearrangement joins TRBV5-1 to TRBJ1-1; TRBD1 matches 7 bases. V gave up 5 bases and J gave up 2 bases; unmatched junction bases: 12. Germline V gives CDR1 SGHRS, CDR2 YFSETQ. The CDR3 length is 16 residues. The CDR3 here is CASRYRQGSENTEAFF. DNA for the CDR3: TGCGCCAGCAGATATAGACAGGGAAGCGAAAACACTGAAGCTTTCTTT.

The sample holds a few counts of this clone. V is TRBV28 and J is TRBJ2-7, with D hard to call. This CDR3 comprises 11 residues. V was clipped by 3 bases and J by 7 bases, with 7 bases between them. CDR1 and CDR2 (germline): MDHEN, SYDVKM. CDR3 DNA: TGTGCCAGCAGTTTTGGCTTGGAGCAGTACTTC. This translates into CASSFGLEQYF.

In nucleotides, the CDR3 is TGCGCCAGCAGCCAATTTCCGACTAGCGGGAAGGGTGAGACCCAGTACTTC. This encodes CASSQFPTSGKGETQYF. The gene calls are TRBV4-1 and TRBJ2-5, with 11 bases matching TRBD2. CDR3 length: 17 amino acids. The germline V gene encodes CDR1 MGHRA and CDR2 YSYEKL. After removal of 2 bases from V and 5 bases from J, the junction contained 10 bases not matched to a gene.

This clone occurred once. This chain uses TRBV21-1 with TRBJ2-1; no DNA check was done on the table's D call, TRBD2. TRBV21-1 is a pseudogene. The CDR3 is 16 amino acids. CDR3 in amino acids: CASSKDLESSYNEQFF. DNA of the CDR3: TGTGCCAGCAGCAAAGATTTGGAGAGCTCCTACAATGAGCAGTTCTTC.

This rearrangement joins TRBV11-2 to TRBJ2-1; D is perhaps TRBD2 (7 bases). The CDR3 extends over 15 amino acids. Trimming removed 0 bases at V and 5 bases at J, with 11 bases between. Germline V CDR1 and CDR2: SGHAT, FQNNGV. CDR3 loop: CASSLEGGGHNEQFF. CDR3 sequence (DNA): TGTGCCAGCAGCTTAGAAGGGGGGGGGCACAATGAGCAGTTCTTC.

The chain uses TRBV11-2 and TRBJ2-7, with D perhaps matching TRBD1 (5 bases). With 2 bases removed from V and 1 base from J, the gap between germline ends came to 21 bases. The germline CDR1 and CDR2 sequences are SGHAT and FQNNGV. The CDR3 extends over 18 amino acids. CDR3 protein: CASSLRLTVTAISYEQYF. The CDR3 bases are TGTGCCAGCAGCTTACGGCTTACCGTGACAGCTATATCCTACGAGCAGTACTTC.

V gene TRBV19 combines with J gene TRBJ1-5; D is uncertain. With 5 bases removed from V and 4 bases from J, the gap between germline ends came to 18 bases. CDR3 length equals 16 residues. CDR1 and CDR2 from the germline V gene are LNHDA and SQIVND (reference sequence). The CDR3 coding sequence is TGTGCCAGTAGTGTACAGAGTACCGGACTAAATCAGCCCCAGCATTTT. It encodes CASSVQSTGLNQPQHF. Combining the CDR3 with reference TRBV19 and TRBJ1-5 gives the whole variable domain DGGITQSPKYLFRKEGQNVTLSCEQNLNHDAMYWYRQDPGQGLRLIYYSQIVNDFQKGDIAEGYSVSREKKESFPLTVTSAQKNPTAFYLCASSVQSTGLNQPQHFGDGTRLSIL.

This sequence joins TRBV6-5 and TRBJ2-7; tentatively, D is TRBD2 (5 bases). Germline loops: CDR1 MNHEY, CDR2 SVGAGI. V was trimmed by 6 bases and J by 1 base, leaving 7 bases between them. The CDR3 sequence is 12 residues long. CDR3 protein: CASSRGSYEQYF. The CDR3 region has the DNA TGTGCCAGCAGCCGAGGGTCCTACGAGCAGTACTTC.

The rearrangement joins TRBV7-3 to TRBJ1-1; the D gene is possibly TRBD1 (6 bases). The V end lost 5 bases, the J end lost 1 base, and 11 bases lay between the germline ends. The CDR3 extends over 14 amino acids. Germline CDR1 is SGHTA and CDR2 is FQGTGA. CDR3 nucleotides: TGTGCCAGCAGCGAGCAGGGGACGAACACTGAAGCTTTCTTT. Its protein product is CASSEQGTNTEAFF.

This clone appeared a single time. The chain has TRBV6-1 and TRBJ2-7; 7 bases are a match to TRBD1. Germline CDR1 MNHNS, CDR2 SASEGT. Losses at the gene ends were 10 bases for V and 2 bases for J; bases not matched to a gene: 11. This CDR3 is built from 14 residues. For the CDR3, the DNA is TGTGCCACCAGGAGCAAACAGGGGACCTACGAGCAGTACTTC. It yields the protein CATRSKQGTYEQYF.

The V call is TRBV7-8, the J call TRBJ2-5; tentative D call: TRBD2 (5 bases). V was clipped by 7 bases and J by 2 bases, with 14 bases between them. The germline CDR1 and CDR2 sequences are SGHVS and FQNEAQ. This CDR3 contains 14 residues. The CDR3 DNA is TGTGCCAGCACCTCCGCGGGCAGGCAAGAGACCCAGTACTTC. Translating gives CASTSAGRQETQYF.

The chain has TRBV6-1 and TRBJ2-2; 9 bases are shared with TRBD2. Trimming at V came to 5 bases and at J to 5 bases, leaving 3 bases not matched to a gene. Per the germline V gene, CDR1 is MNHNS and CDR2 is SASEGT. The CDR3 is made up of 14 amino acids. Here the CDR3 DNA reads TGTGCCAGCAGTTTAGCGGGAGAGACCGGGGAGCTGTTTTTT. Residues: CASSLAGETGELFF.

The chain couples TRBV7-2 to TRBJ2-7, with 8 bases lining up with TRBD2. The germline V gene encodes CDR1 SGHTA and CDR2 FQGNSA. This CDR3 is built from 14 residues. V was pared by 4 bases and J by 3 bases, with 5 bases of the junction left unmatched. CDR3 DNA: TGTGCCAGCAGCTATCTAGCGGGCTTCTACGAGCAGTACTTC. Protein product: CASSYLAGFYEQYF.

This clone was counted once. This chain connects TRBV30 to TRBJ2-3, with a tentative D call TRBD2 (5 bases). V was clipped by 2 bases and J by 0 bases, with 12 bases between them. Germline V CDR1 and CDR2: GTSNPN, SVGIG (reference sequence). CDR3 length: 15 amino acids. CDR3 DNA sequence: TGTGCCTGGAGTACGGACTTCACTAGCACAGATACGCAGTATTTT. Translation: CAWSTDFTSTDTQYF.

This clone appeared a few times. V and J are TRBV9 and TRBJ1-2, with TRBD1 matching 7 bases. With 10 bases clipped from V and 4 bases from J, the junction kept 13 bases outside the gene matches. Looked up from germline, CDR1 is SGDLS and CDR2 is YYNGEE. The CDR3 sequence is 14 residues long. The CDR3 region has the DNA TGTGCCGGCCCCGGGGCAGGGGGAATCTATGGCTACACCTTC. Translated: CAGPGAGGIYGYTF. The complete variable domain, with remaining parts taken from reference TRBV9 and TRBJ1-2, reads DSGVTQTPKHLITATGQRVTLRCSPRSGDLSVYWYQQSLDQGLQFLIQYYNGEERAKGNILERFSAQQFPDLHSELNLSSLELGDSALYFCAGPGAGGIYGYTFGSGTRLTVV.